The clone carrying this T cell receptor beta chain was detected only a few times. Only in-frame clones appear in the TCRdb table, and some are missing; sequencing was by immunoSEQ multiplex PCR. Among about 130,000 clones listed, roughly 89% were seen once. The CDR3 runs to 15 residues. V gave up 4 bases and J gave up 6 bases, with 17 bases separating them. Germline V gives CDR1 LNHDA, CDR2 SQIVND (reference sequence). This specimen comes from a study of control samples from healthy donors and cancer patients. This rearrangement joins TRBV19 to TRBJ2-3; a possible D gene is TRBD2 (6 bases). This receptor was identified in a man between 18 and 29 years old in good health. Sequencing was done on a sample of blood. CDR3 sequence reads: CASSTQTSSIDTQYF. Here the CDR3 DNA reads TGTGCCAGTAGTACACAAACTAGCTCGATCGATACGCAGTATTTT.